This TCR beta chain was obtained from a study of T cell repertoires in cytomegalovirus infection. The overall study: The public TCR beta signatures pointed to both CMV infection and matching HLA type. Study-level findings and limits: Carriers of CMV plus the relevant HLA were identified by cumulative public TCR beta family frequency. HLA-C-restricted CMV clonotypes gave the most frequent clonotype in two of eight donors.

One entry per CDR3 protein results from TCRdb running MiXCR on the reads. The sample shows 680,000 or so distinct CDR3 sequences, 35% to 45% of them seen only once. This clonotype was seen more than once but under ten times. Its antigen is not known. This clonotype originated in a human donor in good health (CMV status not recorded). Some clones in this sample may be carry-over from other donors' samples. The sequenced material came from PBMCs.

CDR3 region: CASSLAHRQGLLMNTEAFF. CDR3 DNA: TGTGCCAGCAGTTTAGCGCACAGACAGGGGCTACTAATGAACACTGAAGCTTTCTTT. This sequence joins TRBV12-3 or TRBV12-4 and TRBJ1-1, with 8 bases identical to TRBD1. Losses at the gene ends were 0 bases for V and 0 bases for J; bases not matched to a gene: 12. The CDR3 spans 19 residues.